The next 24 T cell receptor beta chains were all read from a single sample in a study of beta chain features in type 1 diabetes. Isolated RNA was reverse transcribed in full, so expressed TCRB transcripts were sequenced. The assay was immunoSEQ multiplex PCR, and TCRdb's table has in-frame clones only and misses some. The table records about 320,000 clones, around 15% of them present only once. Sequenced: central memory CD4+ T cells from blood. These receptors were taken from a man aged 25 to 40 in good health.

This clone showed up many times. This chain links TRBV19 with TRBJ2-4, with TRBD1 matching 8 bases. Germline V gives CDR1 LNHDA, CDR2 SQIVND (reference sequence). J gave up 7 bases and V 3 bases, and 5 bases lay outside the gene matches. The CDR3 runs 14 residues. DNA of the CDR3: TGTGCCAGTAGTATTACCCAGGGGGCGAACATTCAGTACTTC. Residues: CASSITQGANIQYF.

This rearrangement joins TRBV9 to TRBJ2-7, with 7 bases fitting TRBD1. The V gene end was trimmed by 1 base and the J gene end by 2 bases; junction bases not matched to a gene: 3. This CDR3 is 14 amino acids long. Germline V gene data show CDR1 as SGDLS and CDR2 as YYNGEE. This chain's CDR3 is CASSVTGATYEQYF. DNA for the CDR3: TGTGCCAGCAGCGTAACAGGGGCGACCTACGAGCAGTACTTC.

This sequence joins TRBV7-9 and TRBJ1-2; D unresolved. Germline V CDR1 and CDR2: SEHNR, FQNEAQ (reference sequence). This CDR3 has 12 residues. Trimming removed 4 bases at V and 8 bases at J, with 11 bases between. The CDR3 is CASSSTRGGYTF. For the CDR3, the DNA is TGTGCCAGCAGCTCAACCAGAGGAGGCTACACCTTC.

DNA for the CDR3: TGCGCCAGCAGCCGGAAACAGGGGGCCGGAGGGGAGACCCAGTACTTC. This codes for CASSRKQGAGGETQYF. J is TRBJ2-5 and V is TRBV4-1, with 9 positions matching TRBD1. V was pared by 4 bases and J by 5 bases, with 11 bases of the junction left unmatched. CDR1 is MGHRA and CDR2 is YSYEKL in the germline V gene. The CDR3 has 16 amino acids.

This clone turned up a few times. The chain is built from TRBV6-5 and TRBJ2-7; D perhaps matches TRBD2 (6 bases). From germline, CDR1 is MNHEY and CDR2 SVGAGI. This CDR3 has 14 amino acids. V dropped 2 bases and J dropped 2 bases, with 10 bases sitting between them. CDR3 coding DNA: TGTGCCAGCAGTTACGGGACTCTTCCCTACGAGCAGTACTTC. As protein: CASSYGTLPYEQYF.

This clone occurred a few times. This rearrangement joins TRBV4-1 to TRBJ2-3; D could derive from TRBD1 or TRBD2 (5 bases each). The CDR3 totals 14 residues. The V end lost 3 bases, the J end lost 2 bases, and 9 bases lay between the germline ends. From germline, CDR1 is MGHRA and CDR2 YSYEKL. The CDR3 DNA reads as TGCGCCAGCAGCCAGGGGGACCTCACAGATACGCAGTATTTT. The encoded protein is CASSQGDLTDTQYF.

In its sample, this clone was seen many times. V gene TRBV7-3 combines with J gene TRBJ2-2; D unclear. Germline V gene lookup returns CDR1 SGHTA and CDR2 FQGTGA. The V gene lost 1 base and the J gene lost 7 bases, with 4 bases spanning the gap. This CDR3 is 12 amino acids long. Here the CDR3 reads CASSLILGELFF. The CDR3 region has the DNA TGTGCCAGCAGCTTAATACTCGGGGAGCTGTTTTTT.

Here the CDR3 DNA reads TGTGCCAGCGGAAAGACAGGGGGCTACACCTTC. Translated: CASGKTGGYTF. The chain combines TRBV6-5 with TRBJ1-2; 7 nucleotides line up with TRBD1. This CDR3 is 11 amino acids long. The V gene's germline CDR1 is MNHEY and CDR2 SVGAGI. With 8 bases clipped from V and 8 bases from J, the junction kept 5 bases outside the gene matches.

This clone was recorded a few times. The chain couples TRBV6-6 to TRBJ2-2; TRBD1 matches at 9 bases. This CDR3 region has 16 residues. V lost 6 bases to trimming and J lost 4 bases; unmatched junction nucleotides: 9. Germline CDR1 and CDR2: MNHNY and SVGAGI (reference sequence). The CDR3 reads CASSPPGQGRTGELFF. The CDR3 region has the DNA TGTGCCAGCAGCCCACCGGGACAGGGACGCACCGGGGAGCTGTTTTTT.

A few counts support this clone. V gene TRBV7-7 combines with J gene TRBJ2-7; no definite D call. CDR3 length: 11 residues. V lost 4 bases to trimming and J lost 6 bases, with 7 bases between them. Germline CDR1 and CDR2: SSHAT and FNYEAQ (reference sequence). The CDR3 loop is CASSSPGEQYF. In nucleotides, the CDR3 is TGTGCCAGCAGCTCCCCGGGCGAGCAGTACTTC.

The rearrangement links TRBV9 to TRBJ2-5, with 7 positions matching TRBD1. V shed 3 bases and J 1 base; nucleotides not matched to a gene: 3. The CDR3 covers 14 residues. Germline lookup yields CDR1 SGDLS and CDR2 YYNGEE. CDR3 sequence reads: CASSGGTVQETQYF. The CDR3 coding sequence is TGTGCCAGCAGCGGTGGGACAGTCCAAGAGACCCAGTACTTC.

The CDR3 loop is CASSEARTRGETQYF. The CDR3 DNA sequence: TGTGCCAGCAGTGAAGCGAGGACTAGGGGGGAGACCCAGTACTTC. This chain connects TRBV2 to TRBJ2-5; perhaps TRBD2 as D (7 bases). Germline V gives CDR1 SNHLY, CDR2 FYNNEI. The CDR3 is made up of 15 amino acids. V was clipped by 0 bases and J by 5 bases, with 13 bases between them.

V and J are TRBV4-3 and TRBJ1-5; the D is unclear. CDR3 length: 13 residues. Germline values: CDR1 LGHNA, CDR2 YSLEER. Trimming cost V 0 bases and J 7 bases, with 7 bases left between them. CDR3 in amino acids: CASSQDFDQPQHF. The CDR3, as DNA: TGCGCCAGCAGCCAAGACTTCGACCAGCCCCAGCATTTT.

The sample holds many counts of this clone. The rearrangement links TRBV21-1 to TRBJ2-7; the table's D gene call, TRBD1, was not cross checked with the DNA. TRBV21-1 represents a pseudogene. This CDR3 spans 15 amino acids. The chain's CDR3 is CASSYERGHSYEQYV. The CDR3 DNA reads TGTGCCAGCAGCTACGAAAGGGGGCACTCCTACGAGCAGTACGTC.

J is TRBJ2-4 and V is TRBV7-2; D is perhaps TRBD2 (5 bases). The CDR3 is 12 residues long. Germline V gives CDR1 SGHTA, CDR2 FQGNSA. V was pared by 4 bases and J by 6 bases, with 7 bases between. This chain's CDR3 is CASSWTPNIQYF. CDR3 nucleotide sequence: TGTGCCAGCAGCTGGACTCCAAACATTCAGTACTTC.

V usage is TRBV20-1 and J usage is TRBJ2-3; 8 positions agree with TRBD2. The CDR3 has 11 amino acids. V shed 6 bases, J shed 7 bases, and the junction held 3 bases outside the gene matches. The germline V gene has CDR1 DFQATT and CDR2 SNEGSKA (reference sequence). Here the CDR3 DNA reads TGCAGTGCACCTAGCGGGTATACGCAGTATTTT. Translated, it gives CSAPSGYTQYF.

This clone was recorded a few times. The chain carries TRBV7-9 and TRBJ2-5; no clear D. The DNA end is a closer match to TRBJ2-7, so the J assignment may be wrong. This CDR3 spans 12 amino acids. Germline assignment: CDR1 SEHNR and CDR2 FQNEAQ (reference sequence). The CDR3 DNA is TGTGCCAGCAGCTTTGACACCTACGAGCAGTACTTC. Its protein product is CASSFDTYEQYF.

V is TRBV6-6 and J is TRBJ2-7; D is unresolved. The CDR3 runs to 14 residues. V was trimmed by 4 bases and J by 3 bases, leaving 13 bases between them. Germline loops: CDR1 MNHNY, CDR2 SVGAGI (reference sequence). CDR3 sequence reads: CASSSVGGGYEQYV. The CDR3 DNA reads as TGTGCCAGCAGTTCCGTTGGCGGCGGCTACGAGCAGTACGTC.

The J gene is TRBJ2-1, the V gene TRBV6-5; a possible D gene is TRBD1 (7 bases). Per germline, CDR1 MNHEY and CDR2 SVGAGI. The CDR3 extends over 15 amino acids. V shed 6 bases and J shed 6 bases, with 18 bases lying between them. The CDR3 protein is CASRARQGGFNEQFF. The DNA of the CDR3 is TGTGCCAGCAGAGCCAGACAGGGAGGCTTCAATGAGCAGTTCTTC.

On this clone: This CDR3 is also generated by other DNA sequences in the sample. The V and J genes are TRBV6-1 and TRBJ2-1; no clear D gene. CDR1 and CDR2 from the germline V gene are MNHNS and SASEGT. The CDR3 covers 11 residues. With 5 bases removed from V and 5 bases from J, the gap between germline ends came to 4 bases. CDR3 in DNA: TGTGCCAGCAGTTTAGACAATGAGCAGTTCTTC. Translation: CASSLDNEQFF.

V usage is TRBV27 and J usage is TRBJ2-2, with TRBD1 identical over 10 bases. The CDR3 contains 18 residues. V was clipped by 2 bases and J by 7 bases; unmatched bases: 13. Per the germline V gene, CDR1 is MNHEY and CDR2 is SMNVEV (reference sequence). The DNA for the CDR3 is TGTGCCAGCAGTTTAGGGTACAAGGGACAGGGGTTCGGCGGGGAGCTGTTTTTT. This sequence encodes CASSLGYKGQGFGGELFF.

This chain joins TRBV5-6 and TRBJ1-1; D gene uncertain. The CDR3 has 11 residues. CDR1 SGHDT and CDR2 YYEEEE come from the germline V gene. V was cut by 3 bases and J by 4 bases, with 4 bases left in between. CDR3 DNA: TGTGCCAGCAGCTCCTTCACTGAAGCTTTCTTT. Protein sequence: CASSSFTEAFF.

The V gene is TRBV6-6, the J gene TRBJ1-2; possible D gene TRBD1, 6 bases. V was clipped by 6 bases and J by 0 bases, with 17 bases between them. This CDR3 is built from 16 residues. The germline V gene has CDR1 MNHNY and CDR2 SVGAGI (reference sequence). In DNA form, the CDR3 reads TGTGCCAGCAGGCCACCAGGGGCGATCACTAACTATGGCTACACCTTC. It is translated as CASRPPGAITNYGYTF.

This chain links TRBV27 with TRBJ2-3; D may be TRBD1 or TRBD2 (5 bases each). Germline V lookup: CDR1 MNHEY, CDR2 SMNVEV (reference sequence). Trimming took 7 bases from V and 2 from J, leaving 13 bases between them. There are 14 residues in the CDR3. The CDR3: CASTGRGYTDTQYF. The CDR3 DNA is TGTGCCAGCACCGGACGGGGCTACACAGATACGCAGTATTTT.